The rows below give T cell receptor beta chains drawn from one sample of a study of OX40 agonist ivuxolimab in advanced cancers. Repertoires were generated with immunoSEQ multiplex PCR, while TCRdb's copy carries only in-frame clones and drops some. This table has 100,000 or so clones, about 90% appearing once. The sample in question was CD4+ or CD8+ T cells sorted from blood, obtained in a trial of the OX40 agonist ivuxolimab. The receptors shown here come from an adult with an advanced solid tumor such as melanoma, head and neck, liver or kidney cancer. Both conserved end residues are part of each CDR3. A D gene is named only where the DNA matches it firmly.

d_gene,len,v_gene,j_gene,CDR3aa,CDR3nt
NA,13,TRBV7-3,TRBJ2-7,CASSLTQISEQYF,TGTGCCAGCAGCTTAACCCAAATCTCCGAGCAGTACTTC
TRBD1,19,TRBV5-1,TRBJ2-2,CASSLIPGQGATYTGELFF,TGCGCCAGCAGCTTGATCCCAGGGCAGGGGGCCACCTACACCGGGGAGCTGTTTTTT
TRBD1,14,TRBV19,TRBJ1-2,CASRDRGLQDGYTF,TGTGCCAGTCGGGACAGGGGACTCCAGGATGGCTACACCTTC
NA,12,TRBV19,TRBJ2-1,CASSILQNEQFF,TGTGCCAGTAGTATCTTGCAGAATGAGCAGTTCTTC
TRBD1,14,TRBV4-3,TRBJ1-2,CASSPTGQNYGYTF,TGCGCCAGCAGCCCCACGGGACAGAACTATGGCTACACCTTC
TRBD2,15,TRBV11-3,TRBJ2-7,CASSLGLAGSYEQYF,TGTGCCAGCAGCTTAGGGCTAGCGGGCTCCTACGAGCAGTACTTC
TRBD2,15,TRBV6-1,TRBJ2-7,CASSEGLAGEYEQYF,TGTGCCAGCAGTGAGGGACTAGCGGGAGAGTACGAGCAGTACTTC
NA,13,TRBV4-3,TRBJ2-1,CASSQDRINEQFF,TGCGCCAGCAGCCAAGATCGGATCAATGAGCAGTTCTTC
TRBD1,16,TRBV7-2,TRBJ2-5,CASSLRGQGAGETQYF,TGTGCCAGCAGCTTAAGGGGACAGGGGGCAGGGGAGACCCAGTACTTC
NA,13,TRBV6-5,TRBJ1-2,CASSQGSDYGYTF,TGTGCCAGCAGTCAGGGGTCGGACTATGGCTACACCTTC
NA,16,TRBV28,TRBJ1-5,CASSLEGVVSNQPQHF,TGTGCCAGCAGTTTAGAGGGGGTTGTCAGCAATCAGCCCCAGCATTTT